These T cell receptor beta chains were read from a single sample in a study of somatic mutations in cytotoxic T cells in rheumatoid arthritis. TCRdb's copy holds only in-frame clones and misses some; the assay was immunoSEQ multiplex PCR. The sample yields approximately 14,000 clones, 82% seen once. The sequencing input was CD8+ T cells sorted from blood. The receptors were gathered from an adult with rheumatoid arthritis. Both conserved end residues are part of each CDR3. The order of the fields is V gene, D gene, CDR3 length, J gene, clone size, CDR3 protein, CDR3 DNA. D genes are given only for firm matches. Only some rows state a clone size, as once, few, many or a class for expanded clones.

TRBV19	NA	13	TRBJ2-3	few	CASSEGGANTQYF	TGTGCCAGTAGTGAGGGGGGCGCAAATACGCAGTATTTT
TRBV30	NA	14	TRBJ1-1	few	CAWSDREGLREAFF	TGTGCCTGGAGTGACAGGGAAGGCCTCCGTGAAGCTTTCTTT
TRBV4-1	TRBD1	19	TRBJ2-1	NA	CASSHSMGLTGTGRNEQFF	TGCGCCAGCAGCCATTCCATGGGGCTAACCGGGACAGGGAGGAATGAGCAGTTCTTC
TRBV7-9	NA	13	TRBJ2-5	NA	CASSPRTVWTQYF	TGTGCCAGCAGCCCGAGGACCGTATGGACCCAGTACTTC
TRBV2	NA	14	TRBJ1-1	NA	CASSSAGLGTEAFF	TGTGCCAGCAGTTCAGCAGGGTTGGGCACTGAAGCTTTCTTT
TRBV7-6	NA	16	TRBJ1-1	NA	CASSLLRTGIGTEAFF	TGTGCCAGCAGCTTACTTAGAACAGGGATCGGCACTGAAGCTTTCTTT
TRBV28	NA	13	TRBJ1-3	medium-sized	CASSRKPGNTIYF	TGTGCCAGCAGCCGAAAACCGGGAAACACCATATATTTT
TRBV30	NA	14	TRBJ1-1	once	CAHGGGVADTEAFF	TGTGCCCACGGGGGGGGCGTTGCGGACACTGAAGCTTTCTTT
TRBV5-1	TRBD2	15	TRBJ2-7	NA	CASSLELAATYEQYF	TGCGCCAGCAGCTTGGAACTAGCGGCTACCTACGAGCAGTACTTC
TRBV4-1	NA	11	TRBJ1-1	few	CASSHTTEAFF	TGCGCCAGCAGCCATACCACTGAAGCTTTCTTT
TRBV4-1	NA	15	TRBJ2-3	NA	CASSQDPASTDTQYF	TGCGCCAGCAGCCAAGATCCGGCTAGCACAGATACGCAGTATTTT
TRBV2	NA	16	TRBJ2-1	NA	CASSDPNQHAHNEQFF	TGTGCCAGCAGTGACCCCAATCAGCATGCACACAATGAGCAGTTCTTC
TRBV10-2	NA	13	TRBJ2-7	NA	CASAGGGLYEQYF	TGCGCCAGCGCCGGGGGAGGTTTATACGAGCAGTACTTC
TRBV18	NA	14	TRBJ1-2	NA	CASSSMAENYGYTF	TGTGCCAGCTCATCGATGGCAGAAAACTATGGCTACACCTTC
TRBV7-8	NA	16	TRBJ1-5	NA	CASSFARTRGNQPQHF	TGTGCCAGCAGCTTCGCCAGGACCCGAGGCAATCAGCCCCAGCATTTT
TRBV7-9	NA	13	TRBJ1-3	NA	CASSQVWGDTIYF	TGTGCCAGCAGCCAAGTATGGGGTGACACCATATATTTT
TRBV7-9	NA	15	TRBJ1-1	few	CASSSTTGIVTEAFF	TGTGCCAGCAGCTCTACGACAGGAATTGTTACTGAAGCTTTCTTT
TRBV27	NA	14	TRBJ2-7	NA	CASSLGLTPYEQYF	TGTGCCAGCAGTCTGGGACTTACCCCCTACGAGCAGTACTTC
TRBV6-6	NA	16	TRBJ1-1	NA	CASSSTGTNSNTEAFF	TGTGCCAGCAGCTCCACAGGGACTAACTCGAACACTGAAGCTTTCTTT
TRBV6-6	NA	15	TRBJ2-7	NA	CASSPGRDFSYEQYF	TGTGCCAGCAGTCCCGGACGGGACTTTTCCTACGAGCAGTACTTC
TRBV13	TRBD2	17	TRBJ2-1	NA	CASSPRGERSSYNEQFF	TGTGCCAGCAGCCCCCGGGGGGAGCGGAGCTCCTACAATGAGCAGTTCTTC
TRBV7-2	NA	16	TRBJ2-1	NA	CASSHPGEAPLDEQFF	TGTGCCAGCAGCCATCCAGGGGAGGCCCCCCTCGATGAGCAGTTCTTC
TRBV4-1	NA	16	TRBJ2-5	NA	CASSQDRSGGEETQYF	TGCGCCAGCAGCCAAGATCGTTCTGGAGGGGAAGAGACCCAGTACTTC
TRBV30	TRBD2	15	TRBJ2-5	NA	CAWRGEGVRYETQYF	TGTGCCTGGAGGGGGGAGGGAGTTAGGTACGAGACCCAGTACTTC
TRBV2	NA	16	TRBJ1-6	NA	CASRGARPGDNSPLHF	TGTGCCAGCAGAGGGGCGAGGCCAGGGGATAATTCACCCCTCCACTTT
TRBV5-1	NA	15	TRBJ1-4	once	CASSPGEMSGEKLFF	TGCGCCAGCAGCCCGGGAGAGATGAGTGGTGAAAAACTGTTTTTT
TRBV28	NA	17	TRBJ2-5	NA	CASSLSSPGAGEETQYF	TGTGCCAGCAGTTTATCCTCCCCCGGGGCTGGGGAAGAGACCCAGTACTTC
TRBV19	NA	15	TRBJ2-7	NA	CASSIGRGSSYEQYF	TGTGCCAGTAGTATAGGGCGGGGCAGCTCCTACGAGCAGTACTTC
TRBV5-4	NA	13	TRBJ1-2	few	CASSAGGVYGYTF	TGTGCCAGCAGCGCGGGGGGAGTATATGGCTACACCTTC
TRBV5-4	NA	16	TRBJ1-3	NA	CASSDGGMEGGDTIYF	TGTGCCAGCAGCGATGGGGGAATGGAGGGCGGGGACACCATATATTTT
TRBV10-3	NA	14	TRBJ1-4	hyperexpanded	CAISPTGSIEKLFF	TGTGCCATCAGTCCCACGGGGAGTATTGAAAAACTGTTTTTT
TRBV19	TRBD1	14	TRBJ2-4	NA	CASSTSTGKNIQYF	TGTGCCAGTAGTACCTCGACAGGGAAAAACATTCAGTACTTC
TRBV6-1	NA	15	TRBJ2-7	NA	CASSDGSAGPYEQYF	TGTGCCAGCAGTGACGGTTCAGCGGGTCCCTACGAGCAGTACTTC
TRBV18	TRBD2	15	TRBJ2-7	NA	CASSPGGGIVYEQYF	TGTGCCAGCTCACCAGGCGGGGGTATTGTCTACGAGCAGTACTTC
TRBV11-2	TRBD2	15	TRBJ2-3	NA	CASSPLAGGRDTQYF	TGTGCCAGCAGCCCGCTAGCGGGAGGTCGAGATACGCAGTATTTT
TRBV28	NA	12	TRBJ2-7	NA	CAISTGSYEQYF	TGTGCCATTTCGACAGGCTCCTACGAGCAGTACTTC
TRBV30	TRBD1	15	TRBJ2-7	NA	CAWSDPGTEAYEQYF	TGTGCCTGGAGTGATCCTGGGACAGAAGCCTACGAGCAGTACTTC
TRBV30	NA	11	TRBJ2-7	NA	CAWSGGDEQYF	TGTGCCTGGAGCGGAGGCGACGAGCAGTACTTC
TRBV11-2	NA	12	TRBJ1-4	once	CASSLGGEKLFF	TGTGCCAGCAGCTTAGGCGGTGAAAAACTGTTTTTT
TRBV10-3	TRBD1	13	TRBJ1-1	NA	CASYDRGYTEAFF	TGTGCCAGCTACGACAGGGGGTACACTGAAGCTTTCTTT
TRBV11-2	NA	16	TRBJ2-7	NA	CASSLEGSGVSYEQYF	TGTGCCAGCAGCTTAGAGGGGTCAGGGGTTTCCTACGAGCAGTACTTC